The 8 T cell receptor beta chains below all came from one sample that was sequenced in a study of blood T cell repertoires in COVID-19. Method: immunoSEQ multiplex PCR; TCRdb's copy keeps in-frame clones and lacks some. The top ten clones hold roughly 3% of a sample with 250,000 or so clones, 87% of them seen once. Sequencing used peripheral blood. These TCRs come from a man in his late teens or twenties with active or convalescent COVID-19.

In nucleotides, the CDR3 is TGTGCCACCAGCAGAGTCAGGGCAGCTTCTGGAAACACCATATATTTT. It yields the protein CATSRVRAASGNTIYF. The chain recombines TRBV15 with TRBJ1-3; a possible D gene is TRBD1 (5 bases). V lost 1 base, J lost 1 base, and 11 bases lay in between. This CDR3 is built from 16 residues. CDR1 is LNHNV and CDR2 is YYDKDF in the germline V gene (reference sequence). Together with reference TRBV15 and TRBJ1-3, the CDR3 gives the full variable domain: DAMVIQNPRYQVTQFGKPVTLSCSQTLNHNVMYWYQQKSSQAPKLLFHYYDKDFNNEADTPDNFQSRRPNTSFCFLDIRSPGLGDTAMYLCATSRVRAASGNTIYFGEGSWLTVV.

The rearrangement joins TRBV9 to TRBJ2-7, with D unresolved. Trimming took 0 bases from V and 0 from J, leaving 7 bases between them. From germline, CDR1 is SGDLS and CDR2 YYNGEE. This CDR3 region has 14 residues. CDR3 region: CASSVGDTSYEQYF. The CDR3 DNA reads as TGTGCCAGCAGCGTAGGAGACACCTCCTACGAGCAGTACTTC.

This clone was seen just once. The chain couples TRBV18 to TRBJ1-3; D possibly corresponds to TRBD1 (5 bases). This CDR3 has 16 amino acids. V lost 4 bases, J lost 4 bases, and 17 bases lay in between. Per germline, CDR1 KGHSH and CDR2 LQKENI. Here the CDR3 reads CASSLPAGGDGNTIYF. In nucleotides, the CDR3 is TGTGCCAGCTCACTTCCGGCGGGAGGGGACGGAAACACCATATATTTT.

In its sample, this clone was seen once. V usage is TRBV27 and J usage is TRBJ2-7; TRBD2 is a possible D gene (6 bases). Germline V lookup: CDR1 MNHEY, CDR2 SMNVEV (reference sequence). The CDR3 extends over 15 amino acids. V lost 3 bases and J 3 bases, leaving 15 bases between the germline ends. The CDR3 region is CASSFRAGGVYEQYF. The CDR3 DNA reads TGTGCCAGCAGTTTTAGGGCAGGAGGGGTCTACGAGCAGTACTTC.

The chain links TRBV27 to TRBJ1-6; 11 positions match TRBD1. CDR1 is MNHEY, CDR2 SMNVEV, per germline (reference sequence). The CDR3 totals 15 residues. Trimming cost V 3 bases and J 7 bases; bases outside gene matches: 2. CDR3 nucleotide sequence: TGTGCCAGCAGTTTGGGACAGGGGGGGAATTCACCCCTCCACTTT. Encoded protein: CASSLGQGGNSPLHF.

The V gene is TRBV5-1, the J gene TRBJ2-1; D remains ambiguous. V was pared by 3 bases and J by 8 bases, with 9 bases between. Germline CDR1 SGHRS, CDR2 YFSETQ. The CDR3 sequence is 12 residues long. CDR3 DNA: TGCGCCAGCAGCTCGTTGTCGGATGAGCAGTTCTTC. It specifies CASSSLSDEQFF.

The gene calls are TRBV28 and TRBJ1-5, with TRBD1 matching over 7 bases. After removal of 8 bases from V and 0 bases from J, the junction contained 10 bases not matched to a gene. CDR1 is MDHEN and CDR2 is SYDVKM in the germline V gene. The CDR3 is made up of 16 amino acids. DNA of the CDR3: TGTGCCAGCGGGCAGGGGGGCCTATATAGCAATCAGCCCCAGCATTTT. This translates into CASGQGGLYSNQPQHF.

This clone was seen just once. The gene calls are TRBV3-1 (or the pseudogene TRBV3-2) and TRBJ1-5; D perhaps matches TRBD1 (6 bases). The germline V gene has CDR1 LGHDT and CDR2 YNNKEL (reference sequence). Trimming left V 1 base short and J 2 bases short, with 15 bases between. This CDR3 comprises 17 residues. The CDR3 DNA is TGTGCCAGCAGCCAAGCGGGGCAGGGGAGGGGCAATCAGCCCCAGCATTTT. Its translation is CASSQAGQGRGNQPQHF.